This T cell receptor beta chain is drawn from a study of T cells in Graves' hyperthyroidism and ophthalmopathy (dated by TCRdb to between 2018 and 2020). The study in broad terms: Peripheral blood was sampled at the time of initial diagnosis, prior to any treatment. A discovery cohort of around 98 patients, about 44 with Graves' ophthalmopathy and fewer than 65 with stable Graves' hyperthyroidism, was used to find distinguishing TCR V-J signatures. An independent validation cohort of fewer than 20 hyperthyroidism patients and about 15 patients who later progressed to ophthalmopathy tested prospective prediction of ophthalmopathy. For training and testing, the 110 or so patients in the discovery cohort were randomly divided in a 7:3 ratio. In addition, the study compared T-cell repertoires in thyroid tissue and in blood from roughly 6 Graves' hyperthyroidism patients. After blood sampling, hyperthyroidism patients were treated with methimazole at a starting dose of 30 mg daily, and ophthalmopathy patients were treated with high-dose intravenous methylprednisolone. TCR Vbeta CDR3 sequencing of 120 to 150 peripheral blood samples (43 ophthalmopathy, 75 to 85 hyperthyroidism and around 17 progressor patients) is reported in the paper.

TCR beta CDR3 regions were amplified from RNA transcripts. For the first round of RT-PCR on the TCR CDR3, the HTBI primer set was used together with the Qiagen OneStep RT-PCR kit. A second multiplex PCR round built the libraries, followed by size selection and purification. The libraries were sequenced on an Illumina HiSeq2000 using paired-end 100 bp reads. The paper's data handling went like this. SOAPnuke was used to process the raw data, with reads discarded if the reads contained adapters or uncalled bases, had a mean Phred below 15, or lacked an exact constant-primer or identifier match. High-quality paired reads were merged with COPE v1.2.5, and unique nucleotide sequences were defined as clonotypes. MiTCR v1.1 was used to align the clonotypes against IMGT TRBV, TRBD and TRBJ reference segments. The analysis was restricted to V-J combinations with a frequency above 0.0001, which together covered about 99% of the repertoires. A TCS score was defined as the ratio between F50 (clonal expansion) and ExV (chaos), using BLOSUM62-based TCRdist between CDR3 peptides within each V-J. Welch's t-statistics and random forest reduced fewer than 600 V-J features to fewer than 15, which were used in a naive Bayes classifier (R e1071). TCRdb trimmed public reads at Q25 via fastp, called clones via MiXCR and kept in-frame beta chains. Each CDR3 protein appears once, grouped with its most common genes and DNA. The V and J calls and clone size are TCRdb's, not the authors'. Present in this sample are more than 550,000 distinct CDR3 sequences, roughly 17% of which were seen just once. Clones ranked in the top ten supply 15% to 18% of the sample.

There are a few counts of this clonotype. Its antigen has not been determined. Base quality data are lacking; no much larger clone is found one base away. A patient counted as having stable Graves' hyperthyroidism if no progression to ophthalmopathy occurred over 18 months of follow-up. The hyperthyroidism patients were between 18 and 65 years old and newly diagnosed, with a disease duration of less than 2 months. Exclusion was applied to patients with uncontrolled infections, other autoimmune diseases, pregnancy or lactation. Diagnoses were based on clinical symptoms, serum thyroxine and TRAb, thyroid ultrasound and orbital computed tomography. PBMCs were isolated from about 10 ml of fresh peripheral blood by Ficoll-Paque density gradient centrifugation. Total RNA was extracted using Trizol reagent, and RNA quality was assessed on an Agilent 2100 Bioanalyzer. The study at large found these results: Most expanded thyroid clonotypes (frequency above 0.001) were also found in blood, which suggests that blood repertoires may mirror thyroid immune responses. A 13 V-J signature model separated ophthalmopathy from stable hyperthyroidism, with just over 85% sensitivity and 81.08% specificity in cross-validation and 80%/75% in testing. In validation, the model predicted progression to ophthalmopathy a median of around six months before onset, with approximately 70% sensitivity and 72.22% specificity. Sample size was not statistically predetermined, and investigators were not blinded to group allocation.

Taken from cysteine to phenylalanine, the CDR3 has 16 residues. The kept DNA is CDR3 alone, 48 bases in frame from the first base. CDR1 SGDLS and CDR2 YYNGEE are derived from the germline V gene. The germline ends are 10 bases apart after V is trimmed by 1 base and J by 0 bases. The sample taken for sequencing was blood. The source is a man aged 45-60 years with Graves' hyperthyroidism. Here the chain combines TRBV9 and TRBJ1-4; too little of a D gene remains to name it. The CDR3 has the sequence CASSVSTDATNEKLFF. The DNA is TGTGCCAGCAGCGTATCTACAGACGCAACTAATGAAAAACTGTTTTTT.